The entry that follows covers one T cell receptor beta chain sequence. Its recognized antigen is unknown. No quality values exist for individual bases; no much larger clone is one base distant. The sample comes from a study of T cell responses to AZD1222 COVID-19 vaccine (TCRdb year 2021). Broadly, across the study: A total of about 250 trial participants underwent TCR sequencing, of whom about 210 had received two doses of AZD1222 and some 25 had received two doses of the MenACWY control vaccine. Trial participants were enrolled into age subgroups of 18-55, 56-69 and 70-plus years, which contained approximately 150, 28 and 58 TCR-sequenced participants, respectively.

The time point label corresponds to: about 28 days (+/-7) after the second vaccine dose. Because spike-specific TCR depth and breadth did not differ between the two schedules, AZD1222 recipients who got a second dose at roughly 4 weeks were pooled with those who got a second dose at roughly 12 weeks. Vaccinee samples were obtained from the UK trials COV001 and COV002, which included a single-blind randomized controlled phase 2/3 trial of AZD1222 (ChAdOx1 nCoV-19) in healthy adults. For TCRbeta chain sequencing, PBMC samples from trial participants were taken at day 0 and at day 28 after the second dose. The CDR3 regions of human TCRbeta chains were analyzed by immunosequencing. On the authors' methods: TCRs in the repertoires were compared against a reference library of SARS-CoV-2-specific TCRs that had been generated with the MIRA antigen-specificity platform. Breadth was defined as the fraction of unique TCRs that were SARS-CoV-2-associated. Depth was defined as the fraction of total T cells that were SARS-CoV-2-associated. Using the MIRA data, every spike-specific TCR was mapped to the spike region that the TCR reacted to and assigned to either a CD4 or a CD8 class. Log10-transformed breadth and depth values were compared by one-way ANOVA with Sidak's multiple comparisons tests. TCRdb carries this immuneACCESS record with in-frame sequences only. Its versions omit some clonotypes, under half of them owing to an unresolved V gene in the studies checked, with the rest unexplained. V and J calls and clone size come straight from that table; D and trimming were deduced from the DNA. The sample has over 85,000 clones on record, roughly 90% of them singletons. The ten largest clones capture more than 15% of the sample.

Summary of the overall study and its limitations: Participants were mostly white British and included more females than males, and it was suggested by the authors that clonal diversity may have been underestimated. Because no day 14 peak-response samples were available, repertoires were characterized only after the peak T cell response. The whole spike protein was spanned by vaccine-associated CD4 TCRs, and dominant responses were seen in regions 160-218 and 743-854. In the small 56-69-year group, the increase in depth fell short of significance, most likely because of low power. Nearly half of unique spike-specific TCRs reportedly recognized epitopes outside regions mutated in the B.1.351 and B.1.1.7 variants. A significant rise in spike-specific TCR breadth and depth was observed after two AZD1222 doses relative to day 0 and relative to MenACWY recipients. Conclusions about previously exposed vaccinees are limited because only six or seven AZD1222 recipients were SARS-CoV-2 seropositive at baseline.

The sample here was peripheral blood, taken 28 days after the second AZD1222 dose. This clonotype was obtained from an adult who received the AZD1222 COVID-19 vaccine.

The CDR3 amino acid sequence is: CASSKLAGLTYNEQFF. The nucleotides are TGTGCCAGCAGCAAACTAGCGGGTTTGACCTACAATGAGCAGTTCTTC. This sequence uses TRBV5-5 and TRBJ2-1; 9 central nucleotides agree with TRBD2. V has 4 bases trimmed and J has 2 bases trimmed; junction bases matching no gene number 7. From a lookup of the germline V gene (reference sequence), CDR1 and CDR2 are SGHKS and YYEKEE. The CDR3 has 16 amino acids, counting the end cysteine and phenylalanine. Only the CDR3 region is kept as DNA, spanning 48 bases read in frame from base 1.